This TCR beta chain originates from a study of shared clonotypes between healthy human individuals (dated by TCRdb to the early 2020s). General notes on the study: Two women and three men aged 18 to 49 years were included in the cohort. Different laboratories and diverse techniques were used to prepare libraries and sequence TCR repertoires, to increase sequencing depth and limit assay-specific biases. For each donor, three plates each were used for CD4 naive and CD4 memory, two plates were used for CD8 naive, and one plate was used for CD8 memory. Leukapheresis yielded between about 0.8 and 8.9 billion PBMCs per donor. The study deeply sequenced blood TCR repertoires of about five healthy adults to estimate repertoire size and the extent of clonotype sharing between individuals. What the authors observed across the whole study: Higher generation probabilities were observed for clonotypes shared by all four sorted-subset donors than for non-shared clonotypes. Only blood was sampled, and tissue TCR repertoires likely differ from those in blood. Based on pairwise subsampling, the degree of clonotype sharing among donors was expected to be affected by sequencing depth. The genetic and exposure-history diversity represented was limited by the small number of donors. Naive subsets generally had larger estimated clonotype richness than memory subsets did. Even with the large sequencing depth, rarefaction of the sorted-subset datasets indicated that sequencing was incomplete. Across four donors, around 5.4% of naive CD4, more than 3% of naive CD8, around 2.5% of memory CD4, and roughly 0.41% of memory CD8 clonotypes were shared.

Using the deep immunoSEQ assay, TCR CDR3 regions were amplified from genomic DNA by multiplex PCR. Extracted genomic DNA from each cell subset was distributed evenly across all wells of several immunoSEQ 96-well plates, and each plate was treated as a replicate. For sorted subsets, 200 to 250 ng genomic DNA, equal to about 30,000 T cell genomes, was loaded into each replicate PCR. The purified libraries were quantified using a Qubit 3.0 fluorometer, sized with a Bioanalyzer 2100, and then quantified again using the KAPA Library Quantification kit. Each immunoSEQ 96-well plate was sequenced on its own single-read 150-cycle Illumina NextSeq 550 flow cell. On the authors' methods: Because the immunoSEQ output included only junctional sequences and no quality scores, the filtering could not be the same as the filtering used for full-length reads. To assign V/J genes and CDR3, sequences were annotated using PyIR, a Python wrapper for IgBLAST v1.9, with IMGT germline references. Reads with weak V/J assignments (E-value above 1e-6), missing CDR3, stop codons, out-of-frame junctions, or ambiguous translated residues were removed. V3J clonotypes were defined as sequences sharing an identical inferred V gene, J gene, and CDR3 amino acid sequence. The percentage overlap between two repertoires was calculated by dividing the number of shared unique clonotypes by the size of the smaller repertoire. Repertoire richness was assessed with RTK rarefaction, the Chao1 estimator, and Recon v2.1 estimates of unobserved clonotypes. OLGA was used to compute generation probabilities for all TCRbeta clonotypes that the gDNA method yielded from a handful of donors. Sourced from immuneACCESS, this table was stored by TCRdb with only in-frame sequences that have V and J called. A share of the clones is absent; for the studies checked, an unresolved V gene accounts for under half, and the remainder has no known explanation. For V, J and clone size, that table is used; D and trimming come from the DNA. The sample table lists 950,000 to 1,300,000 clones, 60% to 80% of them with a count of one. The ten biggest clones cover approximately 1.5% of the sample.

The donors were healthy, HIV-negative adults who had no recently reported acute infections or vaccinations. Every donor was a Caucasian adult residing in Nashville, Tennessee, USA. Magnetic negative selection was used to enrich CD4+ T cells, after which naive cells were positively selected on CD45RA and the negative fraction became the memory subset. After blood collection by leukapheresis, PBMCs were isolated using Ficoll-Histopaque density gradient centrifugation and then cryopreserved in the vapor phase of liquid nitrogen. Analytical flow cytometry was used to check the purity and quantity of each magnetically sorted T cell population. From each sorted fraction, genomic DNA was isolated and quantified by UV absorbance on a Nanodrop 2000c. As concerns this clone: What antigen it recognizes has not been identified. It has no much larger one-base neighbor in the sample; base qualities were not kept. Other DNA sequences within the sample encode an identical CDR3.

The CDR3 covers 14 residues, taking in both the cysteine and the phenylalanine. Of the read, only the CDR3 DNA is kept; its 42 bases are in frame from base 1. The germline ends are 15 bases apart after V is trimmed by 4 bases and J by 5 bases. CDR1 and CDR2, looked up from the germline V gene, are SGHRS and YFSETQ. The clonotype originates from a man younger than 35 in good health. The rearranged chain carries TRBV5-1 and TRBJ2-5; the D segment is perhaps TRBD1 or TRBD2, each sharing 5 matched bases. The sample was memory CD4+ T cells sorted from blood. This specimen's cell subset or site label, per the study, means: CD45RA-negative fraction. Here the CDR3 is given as CASSPSGGRETQYF. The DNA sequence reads TGCGCCAGCAGCCCCAGTGGGGGTAGGGAGACCCAGTACTTC. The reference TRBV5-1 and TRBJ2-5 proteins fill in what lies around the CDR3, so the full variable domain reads KAGVTQTPRYLIKTRGQQVTLSCSPISGHRSVSWYQQTPGQGLQFLFEYFSETQRNKGNFPGRFSGRQFSNSRSEMNVSTLELGDSALYLCASSPSGGRETQYFGPGTRLLVL.